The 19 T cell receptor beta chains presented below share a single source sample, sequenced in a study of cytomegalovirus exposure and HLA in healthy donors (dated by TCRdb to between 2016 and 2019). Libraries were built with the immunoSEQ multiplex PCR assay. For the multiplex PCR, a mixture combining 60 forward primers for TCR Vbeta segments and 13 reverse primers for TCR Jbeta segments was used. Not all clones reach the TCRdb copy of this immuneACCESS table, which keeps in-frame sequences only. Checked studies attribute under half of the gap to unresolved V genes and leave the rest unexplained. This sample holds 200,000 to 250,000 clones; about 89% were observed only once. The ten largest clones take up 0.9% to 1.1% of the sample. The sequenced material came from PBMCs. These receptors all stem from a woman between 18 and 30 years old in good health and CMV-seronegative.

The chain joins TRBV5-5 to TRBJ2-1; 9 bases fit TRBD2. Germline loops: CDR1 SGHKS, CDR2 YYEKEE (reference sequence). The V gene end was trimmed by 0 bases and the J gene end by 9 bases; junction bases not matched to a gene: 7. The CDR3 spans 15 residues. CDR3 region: CASSLVAGGPIEQFF. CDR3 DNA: TGTGCCAGCAGCTTGGTTGCGGGAGGGCCTATTGAGCAGTTCTTC.

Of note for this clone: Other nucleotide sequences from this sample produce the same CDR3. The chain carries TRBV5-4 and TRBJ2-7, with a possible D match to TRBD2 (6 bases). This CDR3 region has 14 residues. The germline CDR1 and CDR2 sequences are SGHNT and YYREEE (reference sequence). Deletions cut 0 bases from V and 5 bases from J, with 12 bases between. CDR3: CASSLVAGPHEQYF. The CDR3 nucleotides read TGTGCCAGCAGCTTGGTTGCGGGGCCCCACGAGCAGTACTTC. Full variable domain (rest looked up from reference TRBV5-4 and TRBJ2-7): ETGVTQSPTHLIKTRGQQVTLRCSSQSGHNTVSWYQQALGQGPQFIFQYYREEENGRGNFPPRFSGLQFPNYSSELNVNALELDDSALYLCASSLVAGPHEQYFGPGTRLTVT.

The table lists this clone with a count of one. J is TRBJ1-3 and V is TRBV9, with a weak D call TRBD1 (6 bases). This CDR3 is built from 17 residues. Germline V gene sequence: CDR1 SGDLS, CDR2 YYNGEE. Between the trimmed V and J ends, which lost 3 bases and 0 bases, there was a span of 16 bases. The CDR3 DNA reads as TGTGCCAGCAGCGCCAATTCAGGGGCCTTCTCTGGAAACACCATATATTTT. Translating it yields CASSANSGAFSGNTIYF. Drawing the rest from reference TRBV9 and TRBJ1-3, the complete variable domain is DSGVTQTPKHLITATGQRVTLRCSPRSGDLSVYWYQQSLDQGLQFLIQYYNGEERAKGNILERFSAQQFPDLHSELNLSSLELGDSALYFCASSANSGAFSGNTIYFGEGSWLTVV.

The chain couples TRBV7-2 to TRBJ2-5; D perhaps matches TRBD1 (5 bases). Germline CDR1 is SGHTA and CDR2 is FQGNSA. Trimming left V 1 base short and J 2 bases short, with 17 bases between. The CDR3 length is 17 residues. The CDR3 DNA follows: TGTGCCAGCAGCTTAGGGTTGACAGTTGGAACACAAGAGACCCAGTACTTC. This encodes CASSLGLTVGTQETQYF.

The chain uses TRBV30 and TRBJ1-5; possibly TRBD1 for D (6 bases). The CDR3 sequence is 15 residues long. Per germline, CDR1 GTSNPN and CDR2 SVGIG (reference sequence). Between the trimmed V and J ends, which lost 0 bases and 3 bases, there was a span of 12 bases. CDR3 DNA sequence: TGTGCCTGGAGTGTACCGGGGACAAACAATCAGCCCCAGCATTTT. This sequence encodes CAWSVPGTNNQPQHF.

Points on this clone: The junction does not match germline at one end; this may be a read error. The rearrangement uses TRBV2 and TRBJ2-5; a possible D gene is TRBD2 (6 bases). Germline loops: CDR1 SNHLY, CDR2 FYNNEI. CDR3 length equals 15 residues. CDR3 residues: CASREGPWGEETQYF. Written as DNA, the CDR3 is TGTGCCAGCAGAGAAGGGCCCTGGGGGGAAGAGACCCAGTACTTC.

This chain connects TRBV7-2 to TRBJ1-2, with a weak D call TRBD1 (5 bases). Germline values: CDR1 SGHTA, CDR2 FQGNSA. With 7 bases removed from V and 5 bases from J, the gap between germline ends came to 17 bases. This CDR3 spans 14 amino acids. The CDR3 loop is CASTRQGASYGYTF. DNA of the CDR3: TGTGCCAGCACCAGGCAGGGCGCATCTTATGGCTACACCTTC.

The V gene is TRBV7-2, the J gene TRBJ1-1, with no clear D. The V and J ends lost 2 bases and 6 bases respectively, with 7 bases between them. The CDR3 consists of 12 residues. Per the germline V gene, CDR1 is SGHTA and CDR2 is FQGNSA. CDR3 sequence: CASSLHRSEAFF. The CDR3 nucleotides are TGTGCCAGCAGCTTACATCGGTCTGAAGCTTTCTTT.

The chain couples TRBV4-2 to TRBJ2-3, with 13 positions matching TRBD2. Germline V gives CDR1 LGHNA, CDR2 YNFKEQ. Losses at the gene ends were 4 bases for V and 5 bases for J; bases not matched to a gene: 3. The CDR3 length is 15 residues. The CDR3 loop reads CASSRGLAGVDTQYF. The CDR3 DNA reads TGTGCCAGCAGCCGAGGACTAGCGGGGGTAGATACGCAGTATTTT.

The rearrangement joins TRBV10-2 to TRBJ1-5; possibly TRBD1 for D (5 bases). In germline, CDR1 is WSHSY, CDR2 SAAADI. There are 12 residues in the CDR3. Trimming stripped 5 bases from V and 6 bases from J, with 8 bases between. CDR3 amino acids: CASSQGAQPQHF. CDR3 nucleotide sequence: TGCGCCAGCAGTCAGGGTGCTCAGCCCCAGCATTTT.

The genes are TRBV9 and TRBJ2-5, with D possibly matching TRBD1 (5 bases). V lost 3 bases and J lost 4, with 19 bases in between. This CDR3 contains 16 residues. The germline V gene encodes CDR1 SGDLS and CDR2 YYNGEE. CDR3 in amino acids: CASSEEGEGTRETQYF. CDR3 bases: TGTGCCAGCAGCGAGGAAGGGGAAGGCACCAGAGAGACCCAGTACTTC.

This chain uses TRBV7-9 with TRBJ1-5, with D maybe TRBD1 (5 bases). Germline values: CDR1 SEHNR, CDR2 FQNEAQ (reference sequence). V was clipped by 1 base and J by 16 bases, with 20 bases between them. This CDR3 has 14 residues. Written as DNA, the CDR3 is TGTGCCAGCAGCTTAGAAGTTTGGGGCAGCCCCCTACATTTT. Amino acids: CASSLEVWGSPLHF.

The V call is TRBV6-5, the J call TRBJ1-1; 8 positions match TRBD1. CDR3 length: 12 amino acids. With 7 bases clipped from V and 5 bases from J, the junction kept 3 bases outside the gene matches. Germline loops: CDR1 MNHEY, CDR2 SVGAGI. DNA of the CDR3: TGTGCCAGCAAGACAGGGGAAACTGAAGCTTTCTTT. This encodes CASKTGETEAFF.

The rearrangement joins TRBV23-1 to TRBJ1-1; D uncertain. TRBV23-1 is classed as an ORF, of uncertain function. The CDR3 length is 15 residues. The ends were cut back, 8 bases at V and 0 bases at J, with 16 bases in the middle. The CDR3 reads CASQANLGVNTEAFF. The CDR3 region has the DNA TGCGCCAGCCAGGCGAACCTCGGGGTGAACACTGAAGCTTTCTTT.

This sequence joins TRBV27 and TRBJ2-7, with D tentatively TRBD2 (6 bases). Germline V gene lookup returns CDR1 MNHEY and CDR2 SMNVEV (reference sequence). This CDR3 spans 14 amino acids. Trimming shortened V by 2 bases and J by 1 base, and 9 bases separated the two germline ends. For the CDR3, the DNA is TGTGCCAGCAGTTTAAGGCGGGAATCCTACGAGCAGTACTTC. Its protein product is CASSLRRESYEQYF.

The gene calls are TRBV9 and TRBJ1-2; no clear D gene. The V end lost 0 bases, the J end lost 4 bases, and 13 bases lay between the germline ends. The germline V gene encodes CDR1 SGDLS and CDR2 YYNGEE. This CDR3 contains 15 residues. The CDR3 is CASSVGSLGPYGYTF. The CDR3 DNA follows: TGTGCCAGCAGCGTAGGGAGTCTAGGTCCCTATGGCTACACCTTC.

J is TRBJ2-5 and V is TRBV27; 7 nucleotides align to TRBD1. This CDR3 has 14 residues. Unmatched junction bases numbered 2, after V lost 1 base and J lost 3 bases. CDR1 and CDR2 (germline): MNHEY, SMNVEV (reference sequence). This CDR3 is CASSLFTGEETQYF. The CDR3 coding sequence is TGTGCCAGCAGTTTATTTACAGGGGAAGAGACCCAGTACTTC.

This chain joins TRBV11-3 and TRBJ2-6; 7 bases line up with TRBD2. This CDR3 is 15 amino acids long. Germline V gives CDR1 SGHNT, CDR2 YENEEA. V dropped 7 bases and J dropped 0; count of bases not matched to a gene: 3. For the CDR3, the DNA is TGTGCCAGCATGCGGGGGAACTCTGGGGCCAACGTCCTGACTTTC. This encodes CASMRGNSGANVLTF.

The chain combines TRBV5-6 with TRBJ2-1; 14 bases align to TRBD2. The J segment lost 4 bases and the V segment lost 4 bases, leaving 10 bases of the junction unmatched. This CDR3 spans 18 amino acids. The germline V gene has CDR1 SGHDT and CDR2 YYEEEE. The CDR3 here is CASSVGWGLAGAYNEQFF. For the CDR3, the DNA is TGTGCCAGCAGCGTGGGGTGGGGACTAGCGGGAGCATACAATGAGCAGTTCTTC. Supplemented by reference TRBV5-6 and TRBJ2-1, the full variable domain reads DAGVTQSPTHLIKTRGQQVTLRCSPKSGHDTVSWYQQALGQGPQFIFQYYEEEERQRGNFPDRFSGHQFPNYSSELNVNALLLGDSALYLCASSVGWGLAGAYNEQFFGPGTRLTVL.